This T cell receptor beta chain appears in the sequencing data of a study of blood T cell repertoires in COVID-19. Across the whole study: Specimens from acute and convalescent COVID-19 originated in the United States, Italy and Spain. T cells, B-cell-depleted T cells, or PBMCs provided the cDNA or gDNA that served as material.

Germline CDR1 is LGHDT and CDR2 is YNNKEL (reference sequence). V was trimmed by 0 bases and J by 6 bases, leaving 6 bases between them. This CDR3 has 12 residues. Under the authors' procedure: Amplification of reference gene primers provided the estimated nucleated cell counts. Produced via immunoSEQ multiplex PCR; TCRdb's table is partial and in-frame only. That table furnishes V, J and clone size, whereas the DNA furnished D and trimming. Altogether 300,000 to 400,000 clones are present, less than 90% being singletons, with the ten largest covering more than 0.8%. This clonotype originated in a woman in her thirties who had recovered from COVID-19. The J gene is TRBJ2-7, the V gene TRBV3-1 (or the pseudogene TRBV3-2), with D uncertain. The sequencing sample was made of PBMCs or T cells enriched from blood (not recorded which). The CDR3 nucleotides are TGTGCCAGCAGCCAAGATTACTTCGAGCAGTACTTC. Translated: CASSQDYFEQYF.